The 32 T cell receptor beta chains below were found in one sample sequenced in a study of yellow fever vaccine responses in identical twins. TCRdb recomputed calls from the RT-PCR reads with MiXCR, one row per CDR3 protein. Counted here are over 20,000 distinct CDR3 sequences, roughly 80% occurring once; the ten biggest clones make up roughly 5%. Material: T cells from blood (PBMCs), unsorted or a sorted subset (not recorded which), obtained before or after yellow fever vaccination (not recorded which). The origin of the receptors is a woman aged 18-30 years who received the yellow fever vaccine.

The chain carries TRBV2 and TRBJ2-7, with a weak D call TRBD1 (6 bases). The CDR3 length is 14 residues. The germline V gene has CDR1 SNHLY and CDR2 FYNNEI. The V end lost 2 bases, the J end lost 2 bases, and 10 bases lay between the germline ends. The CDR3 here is CASSERAGAYEQYV. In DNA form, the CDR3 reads TGTGCCAGCAGTGAAAGGGCAGGGGCCTACGAGCAGTACGTC.

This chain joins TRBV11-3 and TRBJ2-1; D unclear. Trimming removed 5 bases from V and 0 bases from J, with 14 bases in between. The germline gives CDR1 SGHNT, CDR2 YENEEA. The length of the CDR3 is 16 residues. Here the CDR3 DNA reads TGTGCCAGCAGCCACGAGGACCAGAGCTCCTACAATGAGCAGTTCTTC. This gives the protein CASSHEDQSSYNEQFF.

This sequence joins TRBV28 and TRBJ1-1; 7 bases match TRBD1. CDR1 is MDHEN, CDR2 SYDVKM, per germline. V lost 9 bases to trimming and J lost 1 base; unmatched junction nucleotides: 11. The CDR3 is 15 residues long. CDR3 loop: CARRTSGGANTEAFF. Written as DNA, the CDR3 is TGTGCCAGAAGGACCTCAGGGGGTGCGAACACTGAAGCTTTCTTT.

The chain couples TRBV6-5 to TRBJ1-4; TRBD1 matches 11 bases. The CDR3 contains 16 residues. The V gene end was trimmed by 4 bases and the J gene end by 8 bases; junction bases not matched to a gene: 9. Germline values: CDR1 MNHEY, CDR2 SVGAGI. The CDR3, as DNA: TGTGCCAGCAGTTTACACCCCGGGACAGGGGGAGAAAAACTGTTTTTT. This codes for CASSLHPGTGGEKLFF.

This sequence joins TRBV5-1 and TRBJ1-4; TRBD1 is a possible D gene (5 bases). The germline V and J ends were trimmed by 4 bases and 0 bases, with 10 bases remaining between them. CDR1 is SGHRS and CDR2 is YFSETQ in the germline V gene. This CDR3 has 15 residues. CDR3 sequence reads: CASSNDRTTNEKLFF. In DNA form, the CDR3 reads TGCGCCAGCAGCAACGACAGAACAACTAATGAAAAACTGTTTTTT.

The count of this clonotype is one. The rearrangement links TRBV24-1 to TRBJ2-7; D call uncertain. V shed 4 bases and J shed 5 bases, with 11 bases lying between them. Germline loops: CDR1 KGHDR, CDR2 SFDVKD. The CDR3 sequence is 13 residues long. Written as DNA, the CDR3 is TGTGCCACCAGTGAGGGTTCGGGTCACGAGCAGTACTTC. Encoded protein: CATSEGSGHEQYF.

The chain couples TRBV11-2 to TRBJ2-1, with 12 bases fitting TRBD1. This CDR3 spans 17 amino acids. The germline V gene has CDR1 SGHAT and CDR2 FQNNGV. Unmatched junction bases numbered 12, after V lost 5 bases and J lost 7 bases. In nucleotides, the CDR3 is TGTGCCAGCAGCCCCCACGACTGGGACAGGGGGCGAAATGAGCAGTTCTTC. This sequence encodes CASSPHDWDRGRNEQFF.

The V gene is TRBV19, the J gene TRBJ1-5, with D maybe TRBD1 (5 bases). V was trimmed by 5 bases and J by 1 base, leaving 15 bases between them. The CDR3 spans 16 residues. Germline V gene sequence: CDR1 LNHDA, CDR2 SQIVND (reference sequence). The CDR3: CASSPQGLPSNQPQHF. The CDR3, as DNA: TGTGCCAGTAGTCCTCAGGGCCTTCCAAGCAATCAGCCCCAGCATTTT.

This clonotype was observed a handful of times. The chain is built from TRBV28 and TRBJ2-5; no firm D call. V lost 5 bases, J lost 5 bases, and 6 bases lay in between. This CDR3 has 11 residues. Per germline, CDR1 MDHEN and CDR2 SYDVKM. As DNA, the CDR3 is TGTGCCAGCAGTCAAGAGGAGACCCAGTACTTC. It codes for CASSQEETQYF.

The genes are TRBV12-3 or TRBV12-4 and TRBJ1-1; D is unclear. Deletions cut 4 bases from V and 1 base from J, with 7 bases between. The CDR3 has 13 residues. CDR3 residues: CASSSISNTEAFF. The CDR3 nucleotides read TGTGCCAGCAGTTCGATATCGAACACTGAAGCTTTCTTT.

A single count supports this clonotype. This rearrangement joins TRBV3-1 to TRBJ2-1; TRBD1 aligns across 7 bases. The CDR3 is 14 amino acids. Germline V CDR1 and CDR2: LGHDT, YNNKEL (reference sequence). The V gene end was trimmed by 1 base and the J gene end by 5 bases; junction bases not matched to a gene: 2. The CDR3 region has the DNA TGTGCCAGCAGCCAAGGGGACAGTCACAATGAGCAGTTCTTC. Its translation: CASSQGDSHNEQFF.

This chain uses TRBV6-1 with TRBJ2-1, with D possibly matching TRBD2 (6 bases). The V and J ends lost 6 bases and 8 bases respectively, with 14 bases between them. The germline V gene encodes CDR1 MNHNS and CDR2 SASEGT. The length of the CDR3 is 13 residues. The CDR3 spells CASSTPGEDEQFF. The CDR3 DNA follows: TGTGCCAGCAGCACCCCCGGGGAGGATGAGCAGTTCTTC.

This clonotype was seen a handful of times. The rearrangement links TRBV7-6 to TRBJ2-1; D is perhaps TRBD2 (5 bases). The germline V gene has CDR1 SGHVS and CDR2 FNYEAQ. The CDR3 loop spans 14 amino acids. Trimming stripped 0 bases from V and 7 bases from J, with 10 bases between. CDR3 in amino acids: CASSLAGETNEQFF. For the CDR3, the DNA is TGTGCCAGCAGCTTAGCGGGAGAAACAAATGAGCAGTTCTTC.

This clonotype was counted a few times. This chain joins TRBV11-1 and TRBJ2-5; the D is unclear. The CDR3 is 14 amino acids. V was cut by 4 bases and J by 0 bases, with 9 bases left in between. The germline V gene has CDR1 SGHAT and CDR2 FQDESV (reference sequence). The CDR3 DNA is TGTGCCAGCAGCTGGACGGAGTACCAAGAGACCCAGTACTTC. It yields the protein CASSWTEYQETQYF.

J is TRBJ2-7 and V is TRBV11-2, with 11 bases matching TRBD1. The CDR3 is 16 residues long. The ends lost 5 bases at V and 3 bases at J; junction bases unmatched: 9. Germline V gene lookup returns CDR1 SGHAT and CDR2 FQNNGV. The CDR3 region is CASSREGTGGLYEQYF. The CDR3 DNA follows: TGTGCCAGCAGCCGGGAGGGGACAGGGGGTCTCTACGAGCAGTACTTC.

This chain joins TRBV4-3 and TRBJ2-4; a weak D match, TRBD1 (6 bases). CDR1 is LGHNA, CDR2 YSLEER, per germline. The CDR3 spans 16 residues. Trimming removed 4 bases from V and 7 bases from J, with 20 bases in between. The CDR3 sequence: CASSPEPGTIKNIQYF. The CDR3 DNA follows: TGCGCCAGCAGCCCAGAACCAGGGACAATCAAGAACATTCAGTACTTC.

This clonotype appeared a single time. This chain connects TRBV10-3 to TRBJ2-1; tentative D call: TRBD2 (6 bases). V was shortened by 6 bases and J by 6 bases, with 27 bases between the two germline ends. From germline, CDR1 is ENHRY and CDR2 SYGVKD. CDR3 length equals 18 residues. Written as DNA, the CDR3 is TGTGCCATCAGAGACCGGGACGGGAGAAGTGTGCGAGGCAATGAGCAGTTCTTC. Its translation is CAIRDRDGRSVRGNEQFF.

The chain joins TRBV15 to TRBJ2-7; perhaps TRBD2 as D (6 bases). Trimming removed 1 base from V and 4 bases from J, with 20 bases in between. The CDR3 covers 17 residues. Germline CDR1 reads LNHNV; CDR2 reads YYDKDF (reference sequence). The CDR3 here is CATSRALTSPSNYEQYV. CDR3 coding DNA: TGTGCCACCAGCAGAGCCTTAACTAGCCCCTCTAATTACGAGCAGTACGTC.

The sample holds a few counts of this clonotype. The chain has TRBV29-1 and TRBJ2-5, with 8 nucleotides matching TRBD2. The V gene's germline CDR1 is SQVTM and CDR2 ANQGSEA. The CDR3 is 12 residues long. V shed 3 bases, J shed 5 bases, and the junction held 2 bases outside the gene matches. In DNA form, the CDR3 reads TGCAGCGTTGAGATAGCGGGGGAGACCCAGTACTTC. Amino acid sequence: CSVEIAGETQYF.

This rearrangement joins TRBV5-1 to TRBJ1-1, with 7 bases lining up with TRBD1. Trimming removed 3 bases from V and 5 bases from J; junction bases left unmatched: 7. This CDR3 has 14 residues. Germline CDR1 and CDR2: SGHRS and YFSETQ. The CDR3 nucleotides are TGCGCCAGCAGCTCTTACAGGGGACGAACTGAAGCTTTCTTT. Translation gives CASSSYRGRTEAFF.

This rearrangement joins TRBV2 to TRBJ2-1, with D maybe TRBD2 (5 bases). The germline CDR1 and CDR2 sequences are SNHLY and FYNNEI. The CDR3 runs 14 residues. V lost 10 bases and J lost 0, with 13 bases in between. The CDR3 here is CANLEGSSYNEQFF. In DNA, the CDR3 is TGTGCCAACCTAGAGGGAAGCTCCTACAATGAGCAGTTCTTC.

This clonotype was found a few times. As DNA, the CDR3 is TGTGCCTCGACGGGGGTCGGCTACAATGAGCAGTTCTTC. Translated, it gives CASTGVGYNEQFF. The rearrangement links TRBV5-4 to TRBJ2-1; tentative D call: TRBD2 (6 bases). Germline loops: CDR1 SGHNT, CDR2 YYREEE (reference sequence). The CDR3 contains 13 residues. Trimming left V 10 bases short and J 3 bases short, with 14 bases between.

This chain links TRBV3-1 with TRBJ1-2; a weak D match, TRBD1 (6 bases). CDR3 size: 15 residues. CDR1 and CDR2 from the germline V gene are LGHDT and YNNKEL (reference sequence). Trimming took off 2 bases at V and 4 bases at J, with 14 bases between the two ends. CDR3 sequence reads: CASSQNQGSGYGYTF. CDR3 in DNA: TGTGCCAGCAGCCAAAACCAGGGGTCTGGCTATGGCTACACCTTC.

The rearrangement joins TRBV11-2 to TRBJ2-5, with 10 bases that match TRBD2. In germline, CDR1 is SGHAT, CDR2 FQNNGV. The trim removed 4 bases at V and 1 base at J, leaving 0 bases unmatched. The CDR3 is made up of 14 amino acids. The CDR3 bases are TGTGCCAGCAGCTGGACTAGCGGCCAAGAGACCCAGTACTTC. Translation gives CASSWTSGQETQYF. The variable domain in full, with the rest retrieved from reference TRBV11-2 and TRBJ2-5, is EAGVAQSPRYKIIEKRQSVAFWCNPISGHATLYWYQQILGQGPKLLIQFQNNGVVDDSQLPKDRFSAERLKGVDSTLKIQPAKLEDSAVYLCASSWTSGQETQYFGPGTRLLVL.

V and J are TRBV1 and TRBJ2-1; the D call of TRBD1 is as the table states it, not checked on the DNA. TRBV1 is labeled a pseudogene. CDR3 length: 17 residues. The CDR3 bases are TGCACCAGCAGCCAGGGTGAGCGCGGGGCGGTCCTAAATGAGCAGTTCTTC. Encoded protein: CTSSQGERGAVLNEQFF.

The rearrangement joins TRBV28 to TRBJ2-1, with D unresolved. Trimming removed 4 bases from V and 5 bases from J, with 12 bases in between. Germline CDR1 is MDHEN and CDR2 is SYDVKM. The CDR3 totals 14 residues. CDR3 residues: CASSSSPLNNEQFF. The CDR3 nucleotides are TGTGCCAGCAGTTCCTCACCCCTCAACAATGAGCAGTTCTTC.

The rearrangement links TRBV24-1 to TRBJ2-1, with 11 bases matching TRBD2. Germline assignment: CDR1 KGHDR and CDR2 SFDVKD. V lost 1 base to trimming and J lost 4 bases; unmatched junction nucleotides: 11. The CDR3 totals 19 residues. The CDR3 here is CATSDFRSGTSGAYNEQFF. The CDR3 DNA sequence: TGTGCCACCAGTGATTTTCGTAGCGGGACTAGCGGAGCTTACAATGAGCAGTTCTTC.

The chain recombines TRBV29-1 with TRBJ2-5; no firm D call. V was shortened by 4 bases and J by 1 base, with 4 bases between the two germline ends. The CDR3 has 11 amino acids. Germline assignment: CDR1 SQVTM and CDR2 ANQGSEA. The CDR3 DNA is TGCAGCGTTGGGCGCCAAGAGACCCAGTACTTC. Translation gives CSVGRQETQYF.

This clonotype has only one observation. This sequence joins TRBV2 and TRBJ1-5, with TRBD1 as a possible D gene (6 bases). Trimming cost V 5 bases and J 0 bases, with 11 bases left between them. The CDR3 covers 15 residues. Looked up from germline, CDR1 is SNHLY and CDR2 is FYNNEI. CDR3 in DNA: TGTGCCAGCAGTAGGACAGTGAATAGCAATCAGCCCCAGCATTTT. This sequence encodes CASSRTVNSNQPQHF.

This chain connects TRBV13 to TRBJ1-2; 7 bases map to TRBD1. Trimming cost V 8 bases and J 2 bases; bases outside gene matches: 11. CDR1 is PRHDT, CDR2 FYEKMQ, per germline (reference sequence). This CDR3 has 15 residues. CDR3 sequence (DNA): TGTGCCAGCCCCTCGAGAACAGGGGACAACTATGGCTACACCTTC. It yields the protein CASPSRTGDNYGYTF.

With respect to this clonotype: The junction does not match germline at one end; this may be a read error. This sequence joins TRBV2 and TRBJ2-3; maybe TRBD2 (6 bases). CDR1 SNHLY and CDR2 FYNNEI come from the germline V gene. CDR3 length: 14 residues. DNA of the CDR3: TGTGCCAGCAGGGAAGGGACTTCCACAGATACGCAGTATTTT. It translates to CASREGTSTDTQYF.

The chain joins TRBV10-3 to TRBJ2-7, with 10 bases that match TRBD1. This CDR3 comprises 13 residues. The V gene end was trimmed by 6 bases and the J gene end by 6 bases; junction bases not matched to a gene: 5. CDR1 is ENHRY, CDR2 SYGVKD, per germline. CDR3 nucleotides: TGTGCCATCAGCGGGACAGGGGCGAGCGAGCAGTACGTC. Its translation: CAISGTGASEQYV.